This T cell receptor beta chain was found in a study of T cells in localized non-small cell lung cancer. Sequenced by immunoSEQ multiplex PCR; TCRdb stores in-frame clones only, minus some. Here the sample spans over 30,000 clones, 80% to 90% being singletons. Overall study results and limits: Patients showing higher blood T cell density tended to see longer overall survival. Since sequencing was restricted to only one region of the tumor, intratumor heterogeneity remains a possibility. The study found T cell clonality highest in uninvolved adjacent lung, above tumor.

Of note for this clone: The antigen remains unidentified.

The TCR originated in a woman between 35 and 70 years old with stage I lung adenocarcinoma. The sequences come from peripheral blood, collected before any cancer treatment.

The CDR3: CATSRDATFGGYEQYF. The CDR3 coding sequence is TGTGCCACCAGCAGAGATGCCACTTTCGGGGGCTACGAGCAGTACTTC. V usage is TRBV15 and J usage is TRBJ2-7; maybe TRBD2 (6 bases). The CDR3 extends over 16 amino acids. Trimming cost V 0 bases and J 3 bases, with 15 bases left between them. CDR1 LNHNV and CDR2 YYDKDF come from the germline V gene (reference sequence). Full variable domain (missing parts from reference TRBV15 and TRBJ2-7): DAMVIQNPRYQVTQFGKPVTLSCSQTLNHNVMYWYQQKSSQAPKLLFHYYDKDFNNEADTPDNFQSRRPNTSFCFLDIRSPGLGDTAMYLCATSRDATFGGYEQYFGPGTRLTVT.